Presented here are 20 T cell receptor beta chains from one specimen sequenced in a study of radiotherapy plus CTLA-4 blockade in lung cancer. Using immunoSEQ multiplex PCR, the repertoire was profiled, and TCRdb retains in-frame clones only, with some absent. Of about 49,000 clones listed, 88% are singletons. Specimen: peripheral blood, collected from a patient treated with radiotherapy plus ipilimumab. The source is a human donor with non-small cell lung cancer whose response to radiotherapy plus ipilimumab could not be evaluated.

V and J are TRBV19 and TRBJ1-5, with 7 bases aligning to TRBD1. This CDR3 comprises 14 residues. Trimming cost V 4 bases and J 2 bases; bases outside gene matches: 2. Germline loops: CDR1 LNHDA, CDR2 SQIVND (reference sequence). Here the CDR3 DNA reads TGTGCCAGTAGTAGCGGACAGGGCAATCAGCCCCAGCATTTT. It specifies CASSSGQGNQPQHF.

The genes are TRBV5-1 and TRBJ2-5, with 13 nucleotides matching TRBD2. Germline V gene data show CDR1 as SGHRS and CDR2 as YFSETQ. This CDR3 spans 17 amino acids. V shed 0 bases and J 2 bases; nucleotides not matched to a gene: 4. Written as DNA, the CDR3 is TGCGCCAGCAGCTTGGGGACTAGCGGGAGATCTCAAGAGACCCAGTACTTC. Its protein product is CASSLGTSGRSQETQYF.

The chain joins TRBV30 to TRBJ1-5; TRBD1 aligns across 7 bases. This CDR3 is built from 14 residues. Germline V gene sequence: CDR1 GTSNPN, CDR2 SVGIG (reference sequence). Trimming cost V 1 base and J 6 bases; bases outside gene matches: 6. For the CDR3, the DNA is TGTGCCTGGAGTGATTCTCCAGGGGGTCAGCCCCAGCATTTT. Translation: CAWSDSPGGQPQHF.

The rearrangement joins TRBV7-9 to TRBJ1-1; D remains unclear. V was shortened by 1 base and J by 1 base, with 7 bases between the two germline ends. Germline assignment: CDR1 SEHNR and CDR2 FQNEAQ (reference sequence). CDR3 length: 14 amino acids. As DNA, the CDR3 is TGTGCCAGCAGCTTAGGGCCAGGGAACACTGAAGCTTTCTTT. Protein product: CASSLGPGNTEAFF.

This clone was seen a handful of times. The chain carries TRBV7-2 and TRBJ1-4; 8 bases are a match to TRBD1. Trimming took 1 base from V and 7 from J; bases not matched to a gene: 5. The CDR3 covers 15 residues. CDR1 is SGHTA and CDR2 is FQGNSA in the germline V gene. CDR3 residues: CASSLGGQVFEKLFF. CDR3 nucleotide sequence: TGTGCCAGCAGCTTAGGGGGACAGGTGTTTGAAAAACTGTTTTTT. The entire variable domain, with the rest obtained from reference TRBV7-2 and TRBJ1-4, is as follows: GAGVSQSPSNKVTEKGKDVELRCDPISGHTALYWYRQSLGQGLEFLIYFQGNSAPDKSGLPSDRFSAERTGGSVSTLTIQRTQQEDSAVYLCASSLGGQVFEKLFFGSGTQLSVL.

J is TRBJ1-2 and V is TRBV6-5; 10 nucleotides match TRBD1. V dropped 6 bases and J dropped 6; count of bases not matched to a gene: 10. CDR1 MNHEY and CDR2 SVGAGI come from the germline V gene. There are 15 residues in the CDR3. The CDR3 DNA follows: TGTGCCAGCAGACCCCCGGGAGACAGGGGGCATGGCTACACCTTC. Its protein product is CASRPPGDRGHGYTF.

The CDR3 DNA reads TGTGCCAGCAGTACAGGGAACTATGGCTACACCTTC. It yields the protein CASSTGNYGYTF. J is TRBJ1-2 and V is TRBV6-5; a weak D match, TRBD1 (6 bases). Trimming took off 5 bases at V and 2 bases at J, with 6 bases between the two ends. CDR1 and CDR2 from the germline V gene are MNHEY and SVGAGI. The CDR3 is made up of 12 amino acids.

V is TRBV5-6 and J is TRBJ2-5; 9 nucleotides agree with TRBD1. V dropped 4 bases and J dropped 5; count of bases not matched to a gene: 9. CDR3 length equals 15 residues. Germline V gene lookup returns CDR1 SGHDT and CDR2 YYEEEE. The CDR3 region has the DNA TGTGCCAGCAGCCCCCTAGGACAGGGGTTGGAGACCCAGTACTTC. Translation gives CASSPLGQGLETQYF.

This chain uses TRBV5-6 with TRBJ2-2; perhaps TRBD1 as D (5 bases). Trimming left V 4 bases short and J 3 bases short, with 13 bases between. Germline CDR1 and CDR2: SGHDT and YYEEEE. The CDR3 covers 15 residues. The CDR3 nucleotides are TGTGCCAGCAGCAGCCGGACATCTTACACCGGGGAGCTGTTTTTT. Protein: CASSSRTSYTGELFF.

The chain employs TRBV11-2 and TRBJ1-6, with D hard to call. The CDR3 runs to 13 residues. V lost 1 base and J lost 9, with 7 bases in between. The V gene's germline CDR1 is SGHAT and CDR2 FQNNGV. CDR3 nucleotides: TGTGCCAGCAGCTTAGGCAGTGGTTCACCCCTCCACTTT. Translated: CASSLGSGSPLHF.

The gene calls are TRBV10-3 and TRBJ2-7; the match to TRBD1 covers 8 bases. The trim removed 3 bases at V and 7 bases at J, leaving 11 bases unmatched. Germline V lookup: CDR1 ENHRY, CDR2 SYGVKD. The CDR3 loop spans 15 amino acids. This CDR3 reads CAISDPRQGAREQYF. In DNA, the CDR3 is TGTGCCATCAGTGACCCCCGGCAGGGGGCACGGGAGCAGTACTTC.

The J gene is TRBJ2-7, the V gene TRBV4-1, with D possibly matching TRBD2 (6 bases). CDR1 and CDR2 from the germline V gene are MGHRA and YSYEKL. V shed 0 bases and J shed 4 bases, with 13 bases lying between them. The CDR3 loop spans 15 amino acids. Here the CDR3 DNA reads TGCGCCAGCAGCCAAGACCCAAGCCGGGGGTACGAGCAGTACTTC. This gives the protein CASSQDPSRGYEQYF.

This clone was observed a single time. The chain has TRBV9 and TRBJ2-7; 8 bases align to TRBD1. Germline V gene lookup returns CDR1 SGDLS and CDR2 YYNGEE. The CDR3 is made up of 13 amino acids. V dropped 4 bases and J dropped 7; count of bases not matched to a gene: 7. In DNA, the CDR3 is TGTGCCAGCAGCCAGACAGGGGTTGGAGAGCAGTACTTC. Its translation: CASSQTGVGEQYF.

The rearrangement uses TRBV7-6 and TRBJ2-2, with D uncertain. CDR1 and CDR2 (germline): SGHVS, FNYEAQ. The V and J ends lost 3 bases and 8 bases respectively, with 7 bases between them. This CDR3 is 12 amino acids long. This chain's CDR3 is CASSLSRGELFF. The CDR3 DNA follows: TGTGCCAGCAGCTTGTCACGGGGGGAGCTGTTTTTT.

The chain couples TRBV12-5 to TRBJ1-1; 7 nucleotides align to TRBD1. Trimming removed 2 bases from V and 0 bases from J; junction bases left unmatched: 6. The CDR3 consists of 16 residues. Germline lookup yields CDR1 LGHNT and CDR2 FRNRAP. The CDR3 DNA sequence: TGTGCTAGTGGTTTGCCGTGGACAGGCATGAACACTGAAGCTTTCTTT. It specifies CASGLPWTGMNTEAFF.

The V gene is TRBV7-2, the J gene TRBJ2-5; TRBD2 might be the D (5 bases). V lost 5 bases, J lost 5 bases, and 15 bases lay in between. The CDR3 covers 14 residues. Germline V gives CDR1 SGHTA, CDR2 FQGNSA. This CDR3 is CASSPVGSGETQYF. For the CDR3, the DNA is TGTGCCAGCAGCCCCGTTGGTTCGGGGGAGACCCAGTACTTC.

This clone was recorded only once. The V gene is TRBV28, the J gene TRBJ1-1, with TRBD1 matching over 7 bases. V trimming: 3 bases; J trimming: 12 bases; junction bases outside the gene matches: 13. CDR1 is MDHEN and CDR2 is SYDVKM in the germline V gene. The CDR3 spans 14 residues. CDR3 loop: CASSFRLRQGGTFF. Written as DNA, the CDR3 is TGTGCCAGCAGTTTCCGGCTTCGACAGGGTGGAACTTTCTTT. Complete variable domain (other parts from reference TRBV28 and TRBJ1-1): DVKVTQSSRYLVKRTGEKVFLECVQDMDHENMFWYRQDPGLGLRLIYFSYDVKMKEKGDIPEGYSVSREKKERFSLILESASTNQTSMYLCASSFRLRQGGTFFGQGTRLTVV.

The genes are TRBV18 and TRBJ1-5; 10 positions match TRBD1. This CDR3 is 15 amino acids long. Unmatched junction bases numbered 7, after V lost 5 bases and J lost 6 bases. Looked up from germline, CDR1 is KGHSH and CDR2 is LQKENI. The CDR3 region is CASSGDRGIGQPQHF. The CDR3 nucleotides are TGTGCCAGCTCAGGGGACAGGGGAATAGGTCAGCCCCAGCATTTT. The entire variable domain, with the rest obtained from reference TRBV18 and TRBJ1-5, is as follows: NAGVMQNPRHLVRRRGQEARLRCSPMKGHSHVYWYRQLPEEGLKFMVYLQKENIIDESGMPKERFSAEFPKEGPSILRIQQVVRGDSAAYFCASSGDRGIGQPQHFGDGTRLSIL.

The rearrangement links TRBV7-2 to TRBJ1-3; possible D gene TRBD1, 5 bases. Trimming stripped 5 bases from V and 0 bases from J, with 11 bases between. Germline V gene sequence: CDR1 SGHTA, CDR2 FQGNSA. CDR3 size: 15 residues. As DNA, the CDR3 is TGTGCCAGCAGCCCCGACAGACCCTCTGGAAACACCATATATTTT. Translated, it gives CASSPDRPSGNTIYF. Based on the CDR3 plus reference TRBV7-2 and TRBJ1-3, the full variable domain is GAGVSQSPSNKVTEKGKDVELRCDPISGHTALYWYRQSLGQGLEFLIYFQGNSAPDKSGLPSDRFSAERTGGSVSTLTIQRTQQEDSAVYLCASSPDRPSGNTIYFGEGSWLTVV.

The genes are TRBV7-2 and TRBJ2-7; TRBD2 aligns across 10 bases. CDR3 length equals 14 residues. Germline CDR1 and CDR2: SGHTA and FQGNSA. The J segment lost 2 bases and the V segment lost 5 bases, leaving 3 bases of the junction unmatched. The CDR3 DNA is TGTGCCAGCAGCGTTAGCGGGGGGACCTACGAGCAGTACTTC. Translating it yields CASSVSGGTYEQYF.